This T cell receptor (beta chain) was identified in a study of vaccination and CD4 T cells after COVID-19. Looking at the study overall: Convalescent cases consisted of six males and four females, of whom two were Hispanic.

Cultured CD4+ T cells had their DNA profiled by the Oncomine TCR Beta short-read assay. TCRdb redid the calling of the PCR reads with MiXCR, one entry per CDR3 protein. The table records about 6,900 distinct CDR3 sequences, around 25% of them present only once. Documented treatment: approximately 9-day PBMC culture with coronavirus spike peptide pools or control peptides (ViraFEST assay). One should note that the unexposed donor's CD4+ T cells were collected before the COVID-19 pandemic (2011-2018). Broader study findings: In convalescent patients, a median approximately 86% of reactive clones appeared only post-vaccination.

CDR1 is LNHDA, CDR2 SQIVND, per germline (reference sequence). V was pared by 3 bases and J by 4 bases, with 16 bases between. This CDR3 has 16 residues. Note on this clonotype: No antigen is known for it.

This receptor was identified in a human donor in good health. The sequenced sample consisted of CD4+ T cells from blood, cultured in vitro. The V call is TRBV19, the J call TRBJ2-4; D possibly corresponds to TRBD1 (6 bases). The DNA for the CDR3 is TGTGCCAGTAGTATCTACAGGGCGGAAGTTAAAAACATTCAGTACTTC. This sequence encodes CASSIYRAEVKNIQYF.